A selection of T cell receptor beta chains follows, all from one sample in a study of blood T cell repertoires in COVID-19. Measured with immunoSEQ multiplex PCR; TCRdb has only the in-frame clones, and not every one. The sample includes about 200,000 clones, around three quarters of them seen just once. The sequencing sample was made of peripheral blood. All receptors derive from a woman in her 70s with acute or convalescent COVID-19. Both conserved end residues are trimmed from each CDR3. The D gene is left open where the match is weak. Clone size is stated in some rows and not others, as once, few, many or a class when expanded.

CDR3aa: ASSQGTGEYSGNTIY
abundance: -
j_gene: TRBJ1-3
d_gene: TRBD1
v_gene: TRBV4-2

CDR3aa: AWRISTVGNEQF
abundance: -
j_gene: TRBJ2-1
d_gene: -
v_gene: TRBV30

CDR3aa: ATNQGGGTEAF
abundance: few
j_gene: TRBJ1-1
d_gene: TRBD1
v_gene: TRBV10-1

CDR3aa: ASSYRGWNEQF
abundance: -
j_gene: TRBJ2-1
d_gene: -
v_gene: TRBV6-5

CDR3aa: ATNPLDNFSYEQY
abundance: -
j_gene: TRBJ2-7
d_gene: -
v_gene: TRBV15

CDR3aa: ASSLGAFYNEQF
abundance: -
j_gene: TRBJ2-1
d_gene: -
v_gene: TRBV28

CDR3aa: ASSHFGTYSNTGELF
abundance: -
j_gene: TRBJ2-2
d_gene: -
v_gene: TRBV28

CDR3aa: ASSPQGDTEAF
abundance: -
j_gene: TRBJ1-1
d_gene: -
v_gene: TRBV18

CDR3aa: ASSQGTATNEKLF
abundance: -
j_gene: TRBJ1-4
d_gene: -
v_gene: TRBV3-1/TRBV3-2

CDR3aa: ASSQGLRWSSYNEQF
abundance: few
j_gene: TRBJ2-1
d_gene: -
v_gene: TRBV3-1/TRBV3-2

CDR3aa: ATSKGRGNGLDEQF
abundance: few
j_gene: TRBJ2-1
d_gene: TRBD2
v_gene: TRBV15

CDR3aa: ASSPRQGAPTEAF
abundance: -
j_gene: TRBJ1-1
d_gene: TRBD1
v_gene: TRBV7-9

CDR3aa: ASSPAGGQDTQY
abundance: -
j_gene: TRBJ2-3
d_gene: TRBD2
v_gene: TRBV18

CDR3aa: ASSLAGGNGYT
abundance: -
j_gene: TRBJ1-2
d_gene: -
v_gene: TRBV5-1

CDR3aa: ASGQVNSYEQY
abundance: -
j_gene: TRBJ2-7
d_gene: -
v_gene: TRBV28

CDR3aa: ASSSGVTRSYNEQF
abundance: few
j_gene: TRBJ2-1
d_gene: -
v_gene: TRBV27

CDR3aa: SASSGSSYNSPLH
abundance: -
j_gene: TRBJ1-6
d_gene: -
v_gene: TRBV20-1

CDR3aa: ASSQAFSNQPQH
abundance: -
j_gene: TRBJ1-5
d_gene: -
v_gene: TRBV3-1/TRBV3-2

CDR3aa: ASSLAWQSSGVTEAF
abundance: -
j_gene: TRBJ1-1
d_gene: -
v_gene: TRBV5-1

CDR3aa: ASSLEDRSQAF
abundance: -
j_gene: TRBJ1-1
d_gene: -
v_gene: TRBV28

CDR3aa: ASSQDPDGGNIQY
abundance: many
j_gene: TRBJ2-4
d_gene: -
v_gene: TRBV3-1/TRBV3-2

CDR3aa: ASSGSIDEQY
abundance: few
j_gene: TRBJ2-7
d_gene: -
v_gene: TRBV6-5

CDR3aa: ATTPTSGTVYEQY
abundance: -
j_gene: TRBJ2-7
d_gene: TRBD2
v_gene: TRBV10-3

CDR3aa: ASSHTGSEQPQH
abundance: -
j_gene: TRBJ1-5
d_gene: -
v_gene: TRBV3-1/TRBV3-2

CDR3aa: ASSSVQGPGELF
abundance: -
j_gene: TRBJ2-2
d_gene: -
v_gene: TRBV5-1

CDR3aa: ASSSRSDNQPQH
abundance: -
j_gene: TRBJ1-5
d_gene: -
v_gene: TRBV19

CDR3aa: ASSAGGYQETQY
abundance: -
j_gene: TRBJ2-5
d_gene: TRBD2
v_gene: TRBV11-2

CDR3aa: ASSQDPGQGPGSYEQY
abundance: -
j_gene: TRBJ2-7
d_gene: TRBD1
v_gene: TRBV4-2

CDR3aa: ASSSATGAAQPQH
abundance: few
j_gene: TRBJ1-5
d_gene: TRBD1
v_gene: TRBV28

CDR3aa: ASTTLRGGGNTGELF
abundance: -
j_gene: TRBJ2-2
d_gene: -
v_gene: TRBV27

CDR3aa: ASSDAQVQRNEQF
abundance: -
j_gene: TRBJ2-1
d_gene: -
v_gene: TRBV25-1

CDR3aa: ASSSNQDWKQY
abundance: -
j_gene: TRBJ2-7
d_gene: -
v_gene: TRBV27

CDR3aa: ASSWTGADNQPQH
abundance: few
j_gene: TRBJ1-5
d_gene: TRBD1
v_gene: TRBV5-6

CDR3aa: ASSPAGANDEQF
abundance: -
j_gene: TRBJ2-1
d_gene: TRBD2
v_gene: TRBV18

CDR3aa: ASSLASGRAGEQY
abundance: -
j_gene: TRBJ2-7
d_gene: TRBD2
v_gene: TRBV5-1

CDR3aa: ASSSQAWNSPLH
abundance: -
j_gene: TRBJ1-6
d_gene: -
v_gene: TRBV11-2